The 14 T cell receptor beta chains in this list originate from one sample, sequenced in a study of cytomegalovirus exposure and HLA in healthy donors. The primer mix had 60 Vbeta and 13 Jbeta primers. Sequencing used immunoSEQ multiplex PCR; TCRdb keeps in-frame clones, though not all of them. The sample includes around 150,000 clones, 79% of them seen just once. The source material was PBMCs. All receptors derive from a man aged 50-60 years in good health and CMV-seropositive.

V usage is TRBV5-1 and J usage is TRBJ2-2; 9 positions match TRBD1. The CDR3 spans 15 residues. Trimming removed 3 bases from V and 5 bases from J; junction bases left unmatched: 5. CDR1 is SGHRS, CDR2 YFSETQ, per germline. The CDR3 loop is CASSSGTGRTGELFF. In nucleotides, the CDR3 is TGCGCCAGCAGCTCCGGGACAGGGCGGACCGGGGAGCTGTTTTTT.

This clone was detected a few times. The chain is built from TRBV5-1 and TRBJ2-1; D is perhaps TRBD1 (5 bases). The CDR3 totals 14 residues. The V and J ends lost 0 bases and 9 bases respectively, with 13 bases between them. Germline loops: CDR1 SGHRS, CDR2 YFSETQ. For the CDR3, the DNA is TGCGCCAGCAGCTTGGGACAGTTTGAAGGTGAGCAGTTCTTC. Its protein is CASSLGQFEGEQFF.

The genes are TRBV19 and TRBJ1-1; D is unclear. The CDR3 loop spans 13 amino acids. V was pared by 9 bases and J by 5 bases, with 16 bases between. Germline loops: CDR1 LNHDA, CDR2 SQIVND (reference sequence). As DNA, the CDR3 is TGTGCCAGCGGGTGGGGAGACGGGACTGAAGCTTTCTTT. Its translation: CASGWGDGTEAFF.

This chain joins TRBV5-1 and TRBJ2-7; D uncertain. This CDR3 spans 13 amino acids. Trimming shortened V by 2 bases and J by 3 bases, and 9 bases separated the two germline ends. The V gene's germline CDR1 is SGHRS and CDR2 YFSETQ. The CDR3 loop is CASSLESSYEQYF. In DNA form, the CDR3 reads TGCGCCAGCAGCTTAGAAAGTAGCTACGAGCAGTACTTC.

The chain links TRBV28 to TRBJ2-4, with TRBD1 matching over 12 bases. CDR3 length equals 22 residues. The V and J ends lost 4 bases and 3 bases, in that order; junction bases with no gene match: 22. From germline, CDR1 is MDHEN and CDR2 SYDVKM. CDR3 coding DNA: TGTGCCAGCAGTTCTCACACGCCGACCATCCGGGACAGGGGGCGAGGCAAAAACATTCAGTACTTC. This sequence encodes CASSSHTPTIRDRGRGKNIQYF.

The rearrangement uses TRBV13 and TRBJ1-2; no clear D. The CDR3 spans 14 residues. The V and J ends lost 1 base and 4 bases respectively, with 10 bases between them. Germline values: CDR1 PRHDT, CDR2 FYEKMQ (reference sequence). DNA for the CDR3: TGTGCCAGCAGCTTAGCGGATGGGCGCTATGGCTACACCTTC. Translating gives CASSLADGRYGYTF. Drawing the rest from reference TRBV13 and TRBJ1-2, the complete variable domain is AAGVIQSPRHLIKEKRETATLKCYPIPRHDTVYWYQQGPGQDPQFLISFYEKMQSDKGSIPDRFSAQQFSDYHSELNMSSLELGDSALYFCASSLADGRYGYTFGSGTRLTVV.

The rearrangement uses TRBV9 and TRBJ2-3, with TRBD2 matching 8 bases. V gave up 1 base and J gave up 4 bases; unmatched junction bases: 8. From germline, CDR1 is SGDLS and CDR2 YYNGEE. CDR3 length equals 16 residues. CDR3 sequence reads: CASSVLGREVADTQYF. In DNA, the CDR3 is TGTGCCAGCAGCGTACTGGGGCGGGAGGTCGCAGATACGCAGTATTTT.

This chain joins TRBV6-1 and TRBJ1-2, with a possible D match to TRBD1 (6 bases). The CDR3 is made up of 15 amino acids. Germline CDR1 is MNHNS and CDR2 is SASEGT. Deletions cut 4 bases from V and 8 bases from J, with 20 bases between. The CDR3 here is CASSGGGPTPHGYTF. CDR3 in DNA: TGTGCCAGCAGTGGGGGGGGGCCTACCCCCCACGGCTACACCTTC.

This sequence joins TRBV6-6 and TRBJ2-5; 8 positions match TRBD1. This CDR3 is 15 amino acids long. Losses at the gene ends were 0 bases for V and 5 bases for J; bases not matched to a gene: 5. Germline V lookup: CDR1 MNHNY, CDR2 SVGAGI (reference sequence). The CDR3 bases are TGTGCCAGCAGTTACTCGAAACAGGGGGATGAGACCCAGTACTTC. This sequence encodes CASSYSKQGDETQYF.

The CDR3 sequence is CSVPGQGAQEQYF. The CDR3 nucleotides read TGCAGCGTGCCGGGACAGGGGGCACAGGAGCAGTACTTC. This rearrangement joins TRBV29-1 to TRBJ2-7, with TRBD1 identical over 12 bases. After removal of 6 bases from V and 7 bases from J, the junction contained 7 bases not matched to a gene. The CDR3 is 13 amino acids. Germline-derived CDR1 and CDR2 are SQVTM and ANQGSEA.

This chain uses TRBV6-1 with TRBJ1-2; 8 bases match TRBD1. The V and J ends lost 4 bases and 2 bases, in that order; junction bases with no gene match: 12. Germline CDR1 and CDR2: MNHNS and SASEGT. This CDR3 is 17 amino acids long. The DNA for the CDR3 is TGTGCCAGCAGTGGTCAGGACAGGGTTTTTGTCAACTATGGCTACACCTTC. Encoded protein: CASSGQDRVFVNYGYTF.

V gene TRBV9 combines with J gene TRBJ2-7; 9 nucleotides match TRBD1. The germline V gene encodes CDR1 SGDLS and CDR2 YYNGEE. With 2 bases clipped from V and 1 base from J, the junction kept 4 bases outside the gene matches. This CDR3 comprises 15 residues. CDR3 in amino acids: CASSVAGTGSYEQYF. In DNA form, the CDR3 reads TGTGCCAGCAGCGTTGCCGGGACAGGGTCCTACGAGCAGTACTTC.

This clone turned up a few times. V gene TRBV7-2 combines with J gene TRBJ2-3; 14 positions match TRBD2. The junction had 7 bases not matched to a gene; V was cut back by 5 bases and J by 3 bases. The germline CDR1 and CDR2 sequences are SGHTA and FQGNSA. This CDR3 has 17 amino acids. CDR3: CASSPGLAGVSTDTQYF. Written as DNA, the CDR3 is TGTGCCAGCAGCCCGGGACTAGCGGGAGTCTCGACAGATACGCAGTATTTT.

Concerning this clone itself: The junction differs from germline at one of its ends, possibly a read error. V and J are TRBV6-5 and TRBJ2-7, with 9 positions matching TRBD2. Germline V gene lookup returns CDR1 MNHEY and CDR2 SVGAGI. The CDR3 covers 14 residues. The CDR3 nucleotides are TGTGCCAGCAGGCGACTAGCGGTGGCCTACGAGCAGCACTTC. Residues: CASRRLAVAYEQHF.